One and the same sample provided the 15 T cell receptor beta chains below, sequenced in a study of response to subunit inactivated influenza vaccine. TCRdb reprocessed the RT-PCR reads with MiXCR, giving one entry per CDR3 protein. The sample holds 800,000 to 1,000,000 distinct CDR3 sequences, about 20% seen once. Material: PBMCs from blood, obtained 5 days after vaccination. The origin of the receptors is a man aged 50-60 years who received an inactivated influenza vaccine.

The chain couples TRBV2 to TRBJ2-1; 8 bases line up with TRBD1. Germline CDR1 is SNHLY and CDR2 is FYNNEI. The trim removed 7 bases at V and 6 bases at J, leaving 11 bases unmatched. This CDR3 has 15 residues. CDR3 coding DNA: TGTGCCAGCACTCGAGGACAGGGTCTGTTCAATGAGCAGTTCTTC. The encoded protein is CASTRGQGLFNEQFF.

The gene calls are TRBV7-2 and TRBJ2-2, with a tentative D call TRBD2 (6 bases). CDR1 and CDR2 (germline): SGHTA, FQGNSA. V was pared by 5 bases and J by 6 bases, with 10 bases between. CDR3 size: 13 residues. The CDR3 protein is CASSRRDSGELFF. The CDR3 DNA follows: TGTGCCAGCAGCCGGCGGGACTCCGGGGAGCTGTTTTTT.

This clonotype was recorded a few times. The V and J genes are TRBV18 and TRBJ2-7; the D gene is possibly TRBD1 (5 bases). The CDR3 spans 14 residues. Germline-derived CDR1 and CDR2 are KGHSH and LQKENI. V lost 2 bases, J lost 4 bases, and 12 bases lay in between. Here the CDR3 DNA reads TGTGCCAGCTCACCAAGGCGTACAGGTTACGAGCAGTACTTC. This encodes CASSPRRTGYEQYF.

The chain is built from TRBV5-1 and TRBJ2-3; 7 nucleotides match TRBD2. Trimming removed 4 bases from V and 5 bases from J; junction bases left unmatched: 7. The CDR3 totals 14 residues. Germline CDR1 SGHRS, CDR2 YFSETQ. CDR3 in amino acids: CASSDRDYLDTQYF. The DNA of the CDR3 is TGCGCCAGCAGCGACCGGGACTATTTAGATACGCAGTATTTT.

This chain joins TRBV25-1 and TRBJ2-1; TRBD2 agrees at 11 bases. V dropped 3 bases and J dropped 6; count of bases not matched to a gene: 13. CDR1 MGHDK and CDR2 SYGVNS come from the germline V gene. CDR3 length equals 18 residues. As DNA, the CDR3 is TGTGCCAGCAGTGACCCCGCACAACTAGCGGGAGTATTCAATGAGCAGTTCTTC. Translated, it gives CASSDPAQLAGVFNEQFF.

This clonotype was counted between two and nine times. The DNA of the CDR3 is TGTGCCAGCAGCTTCCTCGGGACAGGGGGCGACGAGCAGTACTTC. Protein sequence: CASSFLGTGGDEQYF. The gene calls are TRBV7-2 and TRBJ2-7; 12 bases align to TRBD1. Trimming at V came to 3 bases and at J to 5 bases, leaving 5 bases not matched to a gene. The CDR3 covers 15 residues. In germline, CDR1 is SGHTA, CDR2 FQGNSA.

This clonotype was counted a few times. The J gene is TRBJ2-7, the V gene TRBV5-1, with a tentative D call TRBD1 (5 bases). The CDR3 extends over 12 amino acids. The V gene's germline CDR1 is SGHRS and CDR2 YFSETQ. The V gene lost 4 bases and the J gene lost 7 bases, with 12 bases spanning the gap. The CDR3 here is CASSPSPGEQYF. DNA for the CDR3: TGCGCCAGCAGCCCCTCCCCAGGGGAGCAGTACTTC.

The rearrangement uses TRBV6-2 or TRBV6-3 and TRBJ2-7; D is undetermined. The CDR3 has 13 residues. The germline V gene has CDR1 MNHEY and CDR2 SVGEGT. Trimming removed 2 bases from V and 2 bases from J, with 7 bases in between. DNA of the CDR3: TGTGCCAGCAGTTACGATGAGCCCTACGAGCAGTACTTC. It specifies CASSYDEPYEQYF.

The rearrangement links TRBV20-1 to TRBJ2-3, with 7 nucleotides matching TRBD2. With 2 bases clipped from V and 4 bases from J, the junction kept 6 bases outside the gene matches. CDR1 is DFQATT and CDR2 is SNEGSKA in the germline V gene (reference sequence). The CDR3 contains 14 residues. CDR3 region: CSARRQAGADTQYF. The CDR3 coding sequence is TGCAGTGCTAGACGCCAGGCGGGGGCAGATACGCAGTATTTT.

In this sample, this clonotype turned up a few times. A read error may account for a junction end that differs from germline. The gene calls are TRBV28 and TRBJ2-1; TRBD2 aligns across 14 bases. The CDR3 runs 13 residues. CDR1 is MDHEN and CDR2 is SYDVKM in the germline V gene. The CDR3 sequence is CASSQGLAGGVLF. The CDR3, as DNA: TGTGCCAGCAGTCAAGGACTAGCGGGAGGAGTACTCTTC.

The chain couples TRBV6-5 to TRBJ1-4; D gene unclear. The CDR3 has 15 amino acids. CDR1 MNHEY and CDR2 SVGAGI come from the germline V gene. The V and J ends lost 2 bases and 7 bases respectively, with 14 bases between them. CDR3 amino acids: CASSYERVKSEKLFF. CDR3 DNA: TGTGCCAGCAGTTACGAACGGGTCAAAAGTGAAAAACTGTTTTTT.

The V and J genes are TRBV3-1 and TRBJ2-1; a weak D match, TRBD1 (5 bases). In germline, CDR1 is LGHDT, CDR2 YNNKEL (reference sequence). CDR3 length: 15 residues. V lost 1 base and J lost 6, with 13 bases in between. The CDR3 spells CASSQVFRATNEQFF. CDR3 DNA: TGTGCCAGCAGCCAAGTGTTCAGGGCAACCAATGAGCAGTTCTTC.

This clonotype has ten or more counts. DNA for the CDR3: TGCAGCGTGAACGGAGGGCTTGGGGGACCCCCACAAGAGACCCAGTACTTC. It encodes CSVNGGLGGPPQETQYF. This chain uses TRBV29-1 with TRBJ2-5, with a tentative D call TRBD2 (6 bases). Germline values: CDR1 SQVTM, CDR2 ANQGSEA. Trimming took 6 bases from V and 2 from J, leaving 25 bases between them. The CDR3 runs 17 residues.

This clonotype was counted between two and nine times. The chain carries TRBV29-1 and TRBJ2-1, with TRBD2 as a possible D gene (6 bases). The CDR3 is 15 amino acids. Trimming left V 6 bases short and J 3 bases short, with 18 bases between. The germline V gene has CDR1 SQVTM and CDR2 ANQGSEA. The CDR3 nucleotides read TGCAGCGTGGACGGAGGGGACTTGATCTACAATGAGCAGTTCTTC. It specifies CSVDGGDLIYNEQFF.

This chain links TRBV29-1 with TRBJ2-6; weak D call: TRBD2 (5 bases). CDR3 length: 15 residues. Germline loops: CDR1 SQVTM, CDR2 ANQGSEA. V was shortened by 4 bases and J by 0 bases, with 10 bases between the two germline ends. The CDR3 region is CSVVVRDSGANVLTF. The DNA for the CDR3 is TGCAGCGTTGTGGTTCGGGACTCTGGGGCCAACGTCCTGACTTTC.